The 16 T cell receptor beta chains presented below share a single source sample, sequenced in a study of blood T cell repertoires in COVID-19 (dated by TCRdb to about 2020). The library relied on the immunoSEQ multiplex PCR assay. The immuneACCESS repertoire file appears here via TCRdb, limited to in-frame rearrangements. These files lack a portion of the clones; in checked studies, under half of the deficit traces to unresolved V genes, and the cause of the others is not known. This sample comprises roughly 150,000 clones, around four fifths of them detected only once. The ten largest clones add up to approximately 11% of the sample. The source material was peripheral blood. These receptors were collected from a human donor in a cohort sampled during active COVID-19.

This chain connects TRBV30 to TRBJ2-3; 7 bases align to TRBD2. Germline V lookup: CDR1 GTSNPN, CDR2 SVGIG (reference sequence). The CDR3 loop spans 14 amino acids. J lost 3 bases, V lost 5 bases, and 8 bases had no gene match. The CDR3 DNA is TGTGCCTGGGCTAGCGGACGCGAAACAGATACGCAGTATTTT. Protein: CAWASGRETDTQYF. Combining the CDR3 with reference TRBV30 and TRBJ2-3 gives the whole variable domain SQTIHQWPATLVQPVGSPLSLECTVEGTSNPNLYWYRQAAGRGLQLLFYSVGIGQISSEVPQNLSASRPQDRQFILSSKKLLLSDSGFYLCAWASGRETDTQYFGPGTRLTVL.

With respect to this clone: One end of the junction varies from germline; a read error may be responsible. The chain is built from TRBV7-7 and TRBJ2-7; TRBD1 agrees at 9 bases. Germline V gives CDR1 SSHAT, CDR2 FNYEAQ (reference sequence). This CDR3 comprises 13 residues. CDR3 nucleotide sequence: TGTGCTAGCAGCCTGGACAGGGGAGGCGAGCAGTACTTC. Translated, it gives CASSLDRGGEQYF.

This clone was picked up a small number of times. The CDR3: CASSYTLAGSYNEQFF. CDR3 nucleotides: TGTGCCAGCAGTTACACTCTAGCGGGCTCCTACAATGAGCAGTTCTTC. The genes are TRBV6-2 or TRBV6-3 and TRBJ2-1, with TRBD2 matching 8 bases. Losses at the gene ends were 2 bases for V and 0 bases for J; bases not matched to a gene: 3. CDR3 length equals 16 residues. Germline V gene sequence: CDR1 MNHEY, CDR2 SVGEGT.

The chain employs TRBV11-2 and TRBJ2-6; 7 bases line up with TRBD1. The V gene end was trimmed by 4 bases and the J gene end by 2 bases; junction bases not matched to a gene: 11. From germline, CDR1 is SGHAT and CDR2 FQNNGV. There are 18 residues in the CDR3. CDR3 DNA sequence: TGTGCCAGCAGCTCTCCGGGACAGCGGCTAACTGGGGCCAACGTCCTGACTTTC. As protein: CASSSPGQRLTGANVLTF.

The gene calls are TRBV11-3 and TRBJ2-3, with a possible D match to TRBD1 (6 bases). Germline V gene lookup returns CDR1 SGHNT and CDR2 YENEEA. The CDR3 is 13 amino acids. Trimming removed 5 bases from V and 5 bases from J, with 11 bases in between. The CDR3 sequence: CASSTTRGDTQYF. The CDR3 bases are TGTGCCAGCAGCACGACCAGGGGAGATACGCAGTATTTT. The entire variable domain, with the rest obtained from reference TRBV11-3 and TRBJ2-3, is as follows: EAGVVQSPRYKIIEKKQPVAFWCNPISGHNTLYWYLQNLGQGPELLIRYENEEAVDDSQLPKDRFSAERLKGVDSTLKIQPAELGDSAVYLCASSTTRGDTQYFGPGTRLTVL.

This chain uses TRBV5-8 with TRBJ1-1, with D possibly matching TRBD1 (6 bases). V was cut by 4 bases and J by 4 bases, with 14 bases left in between. Germline values: CDR1 SGHTS, CDR2 YDEGEE. The CDR3 has 14 residues. The CDR3: CASSTMRGGTEAFF. CDR3 sequence (DNA): TGTGCCAGCAGCACCATGAGGGGGGGCACTGAAGCTTTCTTT.

A single count supports this clone. The chain has TRBV7-3 and TRBJ2-2; D gene ambiguous. CDR1 and CDR2 from the germline V gene are SGHTA and FQGTGA. There are 14 residues in the CDR3. V lost 2 bases, J lost 2 bases, and 6 bases lay in between. The CDR3 sequence is CASSLQKNTGELFF. The CDR3 DNA reads TGTGCCAGCAGCTTACAGAAAAACACCGGGGAGCTGTTTTTT.

The rearrangement uses TRBV7-8 and TRBJ2-2; no firm D call. Trimming removed 4 bases from V and 4 bases from J, with 7 bases in between. This CDR3 has 13 residues. Germline V lookup: CDR1 SGHVS, CDR2 FQNEAQ. CDR3 nucleotides: TGTGCCAGCAGCTATGGAGCCACCGGGGAGCTGTTTTTT. Translating gives CASSYGATGELFF.

This clone occurred once. The gene calls are TRBV3-1 (or the pseudogene TRBV3-2) and TRBJ2-7; D call uncertain. This CDR3 is built from 14 residues. V lost 2 bases, J lost 2 bases, and 10 bases lay in between. From germline, CDR1 is LGHDT and CDR2 YNNKEL (reference sequence). In DNA, the CDR3 is TGTGCCAGCAGCCAATCCGCAGGTCCCTACGAGCAGTACTTC. This sequence encodes CASSQSAGPYEQYF.

The chain combines TRBV5-1 with TRBJ2-5; TRBD2 aligns across 12 bases. CDR3 length: 15 residues. V was pared by 4 bases and J by 5 bases, with 6 bases of the junction left unmatched. The V gene's germline CDR1 is SGHRS and CDR2 YFSETQ. CDR3 DNA: TGCGCCAGCAGCACCCTAGCGGGGGGGCCGGAGACCCAGTACTTC. Its translation is CASSTLAGGPETQYF.

DNA for the CDR3: TGTGCCAGCAGTTCGCGGGGGACCTACAATGAGCAGTTCTTC. Protein product: CASSSRGTYNEQFF. V gene TRBV27 combines with J gene TRBJ2-1; 7 bases map to TRBD2. The CDR3 extends over 14 amino acids. Unmatched junction bases numbered 2, after V lost 4 bases and J lost 2 bases. Germline CDR1 MNHEY, CDR2 SMNVEV (reference sequence).

This clone was recorded only once. The rearrangement links TRBV3-1 (or the pseudogene TRBV3-2) to TRBJ1-2; 8 positions agree with TRBD1. The germline CDR1 and CDR2 sequences are LGHDT and YNNKEL (reference sequence). The CDR3 runs 13 residues. Trimming at V came to 4 bases and at J to 9 bases, leaving 7 bases not matched to a gene. The CDR3 DNA follows: TGTGCCAGCAGCCCCCGGGACAGGCTAAGCTACACCTTC. Its translation is CASSPRDRLSYTF.

V and J are TRBV7-9 and TRBJ2-5, with TRBD1 matching 8 bases. The CDR3 totals 15 residues. Germline CDR1 SEHNR, CDR2 FQNEAQ (reference sequence). The junction had 8 bases not matched to a gene; V was cut back by 2 bases and J by 6 bases. The CDR3 DNA reads as TGTGCCAGCAGCTTACCGTTTGGACAGGGTAAGACCCAGTACTTC. Amino acid sequence: CASSLPFGQGKTQYF.

The chain is built from TRBV30 and TRBJ1-3; D is uncertain. There are 13 residues in the CDR3. V lost 0 bases and J lost 6, with 9 bases in between. CDR1 is GTSNPN and CDR2 is SVGIG in the germline V gene (reference sequence). The CDR3 nucleotides are TGTGCCTGGAGTGTACTTCGGGAAAACACCATATATTTT. Amino acids: CAWSVLRENTIYF. The variable domain in full, with the rest retrieved from reference TRBV30 and TRBJ1-3, is SQTIHQWPATLVQPVGSPLSLECTVEGTSNPNLYWYRQAAGRGLQLLFYSVGIGQISSEVPQNLSASRPQDRQFILSSKKLLLSDSGFYLCAWSVLRENTIYFGEGSWLTVV.

J is TRBJ2-1 and V is TRBV27, with 8 bases fitting TRBD1. CDR1 and CDR2 from the germline V gene are MNHEY and SMNVEV (reference sequence). CDR3 length: 15 residues. The trim removed 5 bases at V and 10 bases at J, leaving 13 bases unmatched. The chain's CDR3 is CASSAPFRGQDEQFF. CDR3 coding DNA: TGTGCCAGCAGTGCCCCGTTCAGGGGGCAGGACGAGCAGTTCTTC.

The V and J genes are TRBV28 and TRBJ1-5, with TRBD1 identical over 9 bases. This CDR3 is built from 16 residues. Trimming took 3 bases from V and 2 from J; bases not matched to a gene: 5. Germline V gene lookup returns CDR1 MDHEN and CDR2 SYDVKM. The CDR3 DNA reads TGTGCCAGCAGTTTGCCACAGGGGGCAGGCAATCAGCCCCAGCATTTT. It encodes CASSLPQGAGNQPQHF.